These 13 T cell receptor beta chains share one sample of origin, sequenced in a study of cytomegalovirus exposure and HLA in healthy donors. A multiplex PCR was run with 60 Vbeta primers and 13 Jbeta primers. The assay was immunoSEQ multiplex PCR, and TCRdb's table has in-frame clones only and misses some. The data show more than 85,000 clones, 60% to 80% seen once. Sequenced material: PBMCs. These receptor sequences come from a woman between 50 and 59 years old in good health and CMV-seropositive.

V is TRBV28 and J is TRBJ1-5; tentative D call: TRBD1 (5 bases). The CDR3 contains 16 residues. V was trimmed by 1 base and J by 0 bases, leaving 10 bases between them. Germline CDR1 and CDR2: MDHEN and SYDVKM. The CDR3 nucleotides read TGTGCCAGCAGTTTATTCAGGGTCGTTAGCAATCAGCCCCAGCATTTT. Its translation is CASSLFRVVSNQPQHF.

The chain has TRBV19 and TRBJ1-2; maybe TRBD1 (6 bases). Germline V gene sequence: CDR1 LNHDA, CDR2 SQIVND (reference sequence). The CDR3 contains 14 residues. Trimming cost V 4 bases and J 9 bases, with 18 bases left between them. This CDR3 reads CASSTRWPRGSYTF. CDR3 nucleotides: TGTGCCAGTAGTACTCGATGGCCGAGGGGGAGCTACACCTTC.

This chain uses TRBV28 with TRBJ1-2; 11 bases agree with TRBD1. This CDR3 comprises 16 residues. CDR1 is MDHEN, CDR2 SYDVKM, per germline. V dropped 1 base and J dropped 4; count of bases not matched to a gene: 5. CDR3 in DNA: TGTGCCAGCAGTTTATTCTCGGGACAGGGGGGCTATGGCTACACCTTC. As protein: CASSLFSGQGGYGYTF.

This clone was seen more than once but under ten times. CDR3 loop: CASSLSKQGAFWSEQFF. Here the CDR3 DNA reads TGTGCCAGCAGTTTATCTAAACAGGGTGCTTTCTGGAGTGAGCAGTTCTTC. J is TRBJ2-1 and V is TRBV27; D possibly corresponds to TRBD1 (6 bases). V was shortened by 0 bases and J by 9 bases, with 21 bases between the two germline ends. This CDR3 spans 17 amino acids. Germline-derived CDR1 and CDR2 are MNHEY and SMNVEV (reference sequence).

This chain uses TRBV5-4 with TRBJ2-4; 12 bases are shared with TRBD1. The CDR3 totals 15 residues. CDR1 is SGHNT and CDR2 is YYREEE in the germline V gene (reference sequence). The J segment lost 7 bases and the V segment lost 9 bases, leaving 11 bases of the junction unmatched. The CDR3 protein is CATHTPGQGANIQYF. CDR3 DNA sequence: TGTGCCACCCATACCCCGGGACAGGGGGCGAACATTCAGTACTTC. The entire variable domain, with the rest obtained from reference TRBV5-4 and TRBJ2-4, is as follows: ETGVTQSPTHLIKTRGQQVTLRCSSQSGHNTVSWYQQALGQGPQFIFQYYREEENGRGNFPPRFSGLQFPNYSSELNVNALELDDSALYLCATHTPGQGANIQYFGAGTRLSVL.

The table lists this clone with a count of one. This chain uses TRBV18 with TRBJ2-7; 8 bases match TRBD2. Germline loops: CDR1 KGHSH, CDR2 LQKENI. This CDR3 has 16 amino acids. The V gene end was trimmed by 2 bases and the J gene end by 0 bases; junction bases not matched to a gene: 6. DNA for the CDR3: TGTGCCAGCTCACCAGGAAGCGGGGGTAGCTCCTACGAGCAGTACTTC. This codes for CASSPGSGGSSYEQYF.

This clone was seen a few times. J is TRBJ2-7 and V is TRBV5-6; maybe TRBD1 (5 bases). V was trimmed by 3 bases and J by 6 bases, leaving 10 bases between them. The CDR3 totals 12 residues. CDR1 is SGHDT, CDR2 YYEEEE, per germline. The CDR3 region is CASSYTRGEQYF. The CDR3 coding sequence is TGTGCCAGCAGCTACACAAGGGGCGAGCAGTACTTC. Complete variable domain (other parts from reference TRBV5-6 and TRBJ2-7): DAGVTQSPTHLIKTRGQQVTLRCSPKSGHDTVSWYQQALGQGPQFIFQYYEEEERQRGNFPDRFSGHQFPNYSSELNVNALLLGDSALYLCASSYTRGEQYFGPGTRLTVT.

The chain links TRBV6-1 to TRBJ1-2; unclear D gene. CDR1 is MNHNS and CDR2 is SASEGT in the germline V gene. CDR3 size: 13 residues. V was trimmed by 1 base and J by 3 bases, leaving 6 bases between them. Here the CDR3 reads CASSEGSHYGYTF. The CDR3 nucleotides read TGTGCCAGCAGTGAAGGGAGTCACTATGGCTACACCTTC.

The CDR3 bases are TGCGCCAGCAGCTTGGACCCCGGGAGGTCCTACGAGCAGTACTTC. Amino acids: CASSLDPGRSYEQYF. This chain uses TRBV5-1 with TRBJ2-7; TRBD2 matches at 7 bases. The germline V gene encodes CDR1 SGHRS and CDR2 YFSETQ. The CDR3 sequence is 15 residues long. Germline trimming cut 0 bases from V and 1 base from J; bases unmatched to any gene: 4. Variable domain in full (rest from reference TRBV5-1 and TRBJ2-7): KAGVTQTPRYLIKTRGQQVTLSCSPISGHRSVSWYQQTPGQGLQFLFEYFSETQRNKGNFPGRFSGRQFSNSRSEMNVSTLELGDSALYLCASSLDPGRSYEQYFGPGTRLTVT.

The gene calls are TRBV19 and TRBJ2-7; D gene uncertain. The CDR3 loop spans 13 amino acids. Germline V CDR1 and CDR2: LNHDA, SQIVND (reference sequence). V lost 6 bases, J lost 0 bases, and 9 bases lay in between. The chain's CDR3 is CASSHTASYEQYF. CDR3 nucleotide sequence: TGTGCCAGTAGCCATACTGCCTCCTACGAGCAGTACTTC. The full variable domain, in which reference TRBV19 and TRBJ2-7 provide the parts outside the CDR3, is DGGITQSPKYLFRKEGQNVTLSCEQNLNHDAMYWYRQDPGQGLRLIYYSQIVNDFQKGDIAEGYSVSREKKESFPLTVTSAQKNPTAFYLCASSHTASYEQYFGPGTRLTVT.

The chain uses TRBV6-5 and TRBJ2-7, with 7 bases that match TRBD2. J lost 7 bases, V lost 5 bases, and 11 bases had no gene match. CDR1 is MNHEY and CDR2 is SVGAGI in the germline V gene. The CDR3 extends over 14 amino acids. The CDR3 DNA follows: TGTGCCAGCAGTCACCTCCGGGAGGACGGGGAGCAGTACTTC. This gives the protein CASSHLREDGEQYF.

The chain joins TRBV7-9 to TRBJ2-7; 9 bases align to TRBD2. Trimming cost V 0 bases and J 2 bases; bases outside gene matches: 2. This CDR3 comprises 15 residues. Germline CDR1 and CDR2: SEHNR and FQNEAQ (reference sequence). The CDR3 region is CASSLASGSTYEQYF. The CDR3, as DNA: TGTGCCAGCAGCTTAGCTAGCGGGAGTACCTACGAGCAGTACTTC.

The gene calls are TRBV7-8 and TRBJ1-3; D uncertain. Germline V gives CDR1 SGHVS, CDR2 FQNEAQ. Trimming pared 8 bases from V and 0 bases from J, leaving 14 bases between. This CDR3 region has 15 residues. Written as DNA, the CDR3 is TGTGCCAGCGGATATACGGGTAACTCTGGAAACACCATATATTTT. Translating gives CASGYTGNSGNTIYF.